These 6 T cell receptor beta chains share one sample of origin, sequenced in a study of shared clonotypes between healthy human individuals. Naive CD8 cells comprised CD45RO-negative, CCR7-positively selected cells, excluding terminally differentiated effector memory CD45RA+ cells. TCRdb keeps only in-frame clones here, not all; method: immunoSEQ multiplex PCR. This sample has hundreds of thousands of clones; about 95% occur once, and the top ten carry approximately 0.11%. Material: naive CD8+ T cells sorted from blood. These receptors all come from a woman in her twenties or thirties in good health.

The chain has TRBV29-1 and TRBJ2-2; D is unclear. Germline loops: CDR1 SQVTM, CDR2 ANQGSEA. CDR3 length equals 12 residues. CDR3 sequence reads: CSGGSDTGELFF. CDR3 bases: TGCAGTGGTGGGTCGGACACCGGGGAGCTGTTTTTT.

This clone has only one observation. The chain employs TRBV4-1 and TRBJ2-7; 9 bases align to TRBD1. The CDR3 covers 18 residues. Unmatched junction bases numbered 9, after V lost 0 bases and J lost 0 bases. CDR1 is MGHRA and CDR2 is YSYEKL in the germline V gene. CDR3 in DNA: TGCGCCAGCAGCCAAGATCCCCCTACGGGACAGGGCTCCTACGAGCAGTACTTC. Translation: CASSQDPPTGQGSYEQYF.

This clone was seen a few times. A junction boundary mismatches the germline segment, possibly from a read error. CDR3 sequence: CSADSWGF. Written as DNA, the CDR3 is TGCAGTGCAGATAGCTGGGGATTC. This rearrangement joins TRBV20-1 to TRBJ2-7; D unclear. Germline values: CDR1 DFQATT, CDR2 SNEGSKA (reference sequence). The CDR3 is made up of 8 amino acids.

The rearrangement uses TRBV14 and TRBJ2-1; D uncertain. The CDR3 loop spans 15 amino acids. Trimming pared 1 base from V and 7 bases from J, leaving 14 bases between. In germline, CDR1 is SGHDN, CDR2 FVKESK. CDR3 bases: TGTGCCAGCAGCCAAGGTCAGGTTAATATGAATGAGCAGTTCTTC. This sequence encodes CASSQGQVNMNEQFF.

The count of this clone is one. CDR3 in DNA: TGTGCCAGCAGCGTAGGGCTGTTGGATGGCTACACCTTC. It yields the protein CASSVGLLDGYTF. The chain links TRBV9 to TRBJ1-2; D ambiguous. This CDR3 is 13 amino acids long. The V gene lost 0 bases and the J gene lost 6 bases, with 9 bases spanning the gap. CDR1 and CDR2 from the germline V gene are SGDLS and YYNGEE.

The chain recombines TRBV13 with TRBJ2-1, with 11 bases aligning to TRBD2. CDR1 PRHDT and CDR2 FYEKMQ come from the germline V gene (reference sequence). This CDR3 has 15 residues. Trimming took 8 bases from V and 6 from J; bases not matched to a gene: 9. CDR3 sequence: CASGSGRAGLNEQFF. DNA of the CDR3: TGTGCCAGCGGTAGCGGGAGGGCCGGGCTCAATGAGCAGTTCTTC.